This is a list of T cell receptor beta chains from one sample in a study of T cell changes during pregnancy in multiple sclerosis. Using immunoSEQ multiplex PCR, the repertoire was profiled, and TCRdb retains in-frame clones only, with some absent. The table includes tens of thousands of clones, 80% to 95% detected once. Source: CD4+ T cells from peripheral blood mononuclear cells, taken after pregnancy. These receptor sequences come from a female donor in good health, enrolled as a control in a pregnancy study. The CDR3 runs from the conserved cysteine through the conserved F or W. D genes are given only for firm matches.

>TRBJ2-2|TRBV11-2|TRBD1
TGTGCCAGCAGCCCGACAGGGTCGGGCGGGGAGCTGTTTTTT
CASSPTGSGGELFF
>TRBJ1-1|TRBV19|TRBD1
TGTGCCAGTGTTAAGGGACAGGGGGCATCGAGCACTGAAGCTTTCTTT
CASVKGQGASSTEAFF
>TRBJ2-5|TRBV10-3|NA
TGTGCCATCAGTGAGGGTGTGAGGGAGACCCAGTACTTC
CAISEGVRETQYF
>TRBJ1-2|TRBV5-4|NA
TGTGCCAGCAGCCCGGGAGCAGGAGGCTACACCTTC
CASSPGAGGYTF
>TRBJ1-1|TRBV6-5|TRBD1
TGTGCCAGCAGTTATGACAGGGGGATCATGAACACTGAAGCTTTCTTT
CASSYDRGIMNTEAFF
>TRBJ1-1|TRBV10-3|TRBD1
TGTGCCATCTATTCCGGGACAGGGGACTGGGCTTTCTTT
CAIYSGTGDWAFF
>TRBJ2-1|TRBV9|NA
TGTGCCAGCAGCGTAGCCCCGACAGCTCCGGAGCAGTTCTTC
CASSVAPTAPEQFF
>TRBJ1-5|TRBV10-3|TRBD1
TGTGCCATCAGCGCAACAGGGGTGAGTAATCAGCCCCAGCATTTT
CAISATGVSNQPQHF
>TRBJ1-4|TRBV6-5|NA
TGTGCCAGCAGATCAGGGGTCACTAATGAAAAACTGTTTTTT
CASRSGVTNEKLFF
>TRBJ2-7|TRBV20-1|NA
TGCAGTGCGGAGGCTACCTACGAGCAGTACTTC
CSAEATYEQYF
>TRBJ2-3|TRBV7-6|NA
TGTGCCAGCAGCTCGTCCACAGATACGCAGTATTTT
CASSSSTDTQYF
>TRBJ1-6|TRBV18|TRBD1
TGTGCCAGCTCACCCCTTCCCGGGACAGGGAATCCTTCACCCCTCCACTTT
CASSPLPGTGNPSPLHF
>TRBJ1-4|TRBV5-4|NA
TGTGCCAGCAGCGAATCGGGGGGGCCAAGTGAAAAACTGTTTTTT
CASSESGGPSEKLFF